This T cell receptor (beta chain) originates from a study of blood T cell repertoires in COVID-19. Across the study: Sources were T cells, B-cell-depleted T cells, or PBMCs; the material itself was cDNA or gDNA.

This CDR3 has 13 amino acids. Trimming removed 3 bases at V and 1 base at J, with 7 bases between. Germline loops: CDR1 ENHRY, CDR2 SYGVKD. Study processing details: Estimation of nucleated cell counts relied on the amplification of reference gene primers. Produced via immunoSEQ multiplex PCR; TCRdb's table is partial and in-frame only. V, J and clone size are taken as reported in that table, and D and trimming were inferred from the DNA itself. The sample yields some 87,000 clones, around nine tenths seen once. This TCR was recovered from a human donor with COVID-19, enrolled during active disease. The donor label of this sample is uncertain. This chain connects TRBV10-3 to TRBJ2-7; D unclear. Sequenced sample: peripheral blood. The CDR3 is CAISDQASYEQYF. The CDR3 DNA follows: TGTGCCATCAGTGATCAGGCTTCCTACGAGCAGTACTTC.